This T cell receptor beta chain was documented in a study of PD-1 blockade in classical Hodgkin lymphoma. Sequenced by immunoSEQ multiplex PCR; TCRdb stores in-frame clones only, minus some. Of some 100,000 clones listed, just under 95% are singletons. As regards this clone: Its cognate antigen is unknown.

Study observations and caveats: The authors excluded patients who started nivolumab under 1 year after ASCT. By C4D1, diversity of CD4+ TCRs had risen significantly, whereas that of CD8+ TCRs had not. Complete responders possessed baseline diversity comparable to newly diagnosed patients.

The J segment lost 7 bases and the V segment lost 0 bases, leaving 17 bases of the junction unmatched. This CDR3 region has 20 residues. Brentuximab vedotin exposure varied among the patients, all of whom had relapsed after autologous stem cell transplantation. The receptor was derived from a human donor with classical Hodgkin lymphoma. The source was peripheral blood mononuclear cells (PBMCs), collected at baseline. The chain recombines TRBV23-1 with TRBJ2-1; the match to TRBD2 covers 11 bases. TRBV23-1 is sorted into the ORF group, with uncertain function. CDR3 in amino acids: CASSQSKGLAALQRRNEQFF. The CDR3 DNA follows: TGCGCCAGCAGTCAATCGAAGGGACTAGCGGCCTTACAGCGACGTAATGAGCAGTTCTTC.